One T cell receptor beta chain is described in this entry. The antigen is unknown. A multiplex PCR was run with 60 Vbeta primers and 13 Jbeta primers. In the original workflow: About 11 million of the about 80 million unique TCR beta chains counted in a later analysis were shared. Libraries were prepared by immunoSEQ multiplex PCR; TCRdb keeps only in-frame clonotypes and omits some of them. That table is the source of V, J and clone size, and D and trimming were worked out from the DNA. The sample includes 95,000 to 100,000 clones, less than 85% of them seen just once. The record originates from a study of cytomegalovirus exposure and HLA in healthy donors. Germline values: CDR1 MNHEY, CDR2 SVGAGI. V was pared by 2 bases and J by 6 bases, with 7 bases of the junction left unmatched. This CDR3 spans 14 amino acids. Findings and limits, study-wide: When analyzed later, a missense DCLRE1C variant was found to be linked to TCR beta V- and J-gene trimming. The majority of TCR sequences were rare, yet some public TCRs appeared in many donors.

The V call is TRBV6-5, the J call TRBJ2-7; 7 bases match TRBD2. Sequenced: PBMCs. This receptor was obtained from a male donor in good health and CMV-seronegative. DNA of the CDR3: TGTGCCAGCAGTTACGGCGGGGAGGGCTTCGAGCAGTACTTC. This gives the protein CASSYGGEGFEQYF.